Presented here are 4 T cell receptor beta chains from one specimen sequenced in a study of blood T cell repertoires in COVID-19. Profiling relied on immunoSEQ multiplex PCR, and the TCRdb table lists in-frame clones only, not all of them. The sample has fewer than 300,000 clones, roughly 85% seen once. Sequenced: peripheral blood. The receptors here all came from a woman aged 45-60 years who had recovered from COVID-19.

The chain joins TRBV7-2 to TRBJ2-2; 8 nucleotides match TRBD1. The CDR3 is 15 residues long. J was trimmed by 1 base and V by 5 bases; bases with no gene match: 3. Per germline, CDR1 SGHTA and CDR2 FQGNSA. The CDR3 loop reads CASSRTGMNTGELFF. The CDR3 bases are TGTGCCAGCAGCCGGACAGGGATGAACACCGGGGAGCTGTTTTTT.

This clone was observed a few times. The junction and the germline gene differ at one end; a read error may be behind it. This chain links TRBV4-2 with TRBJ2-3; 14 nucleotides line up with TRBD2. This CDR3 comprises 17 residues. Germline CDR1 is LGHNA and CDR2 is YNFKEQ. The CDR3 region is CASSRVGTSGSRDTQYF. The CDR3 DNA is TGTGCCAGCAGCCGAGTCGGGACTAGCGGGAGCAGAGATACGCAGTATTTT.

As concerns this clone: A clone one base away is much larger, so this may be a read error. The chain links TRBV6-4 to TRBJ2-1; 11 nucleotides agree with TRBD1. This CDR3 comprises 14 residues. Trimming cost V 2 bases and J 6 bases; bases outside gene matches: 0. From germline, CDR1 is MRHNA and CDR2 SNTAGT. In DNA form, the CDR3 reads TGTGCCAGCAGTGACGGGACAGGGGGCAATGAGCAGTTCTTC. Translation: CASSDGTGGNEQFF.

CDR3 residues: CAINSGGAGDTQYF. Here the CDR3 DNA reads TGTGCCATCAATAGCGGGGGGGCCGGTGATACGCAGTATTTT. The chain links TRBV10-3 to TRBJ2-3, with 11 nucleotides matching TRBD2. This CDR3 contains 14 residues. Germline assignment: CDR1 ENHRY and CDR2 SYGVKD. The trim removed 7 bases at V and 6 bases at J, leaving 6 bases unmatched.